The 3 T cell receptor beta chains reported below all come from one sample, sequenced in a study of post-analysis software for immune sequencing data. Every TCR beta cDNA library bore unique molecular identifiers. MiXCR was run by TCRdb on the PCR reads, yielding one entry per CDR3 protein. The table shows approximately 730,000 distinct CDR3 sequences, with just over 45% occurring only once. These receptors lack a known antigen. Overall study findings and caveats: TRBV segments more frequent in patients than in controls numbered a few and included TRBV5-6, TRBV5-1 and TRBV20-1.

Input material: blood. These receptors were collected from a girl aged 10-17 years with multiple sclerosis.

The V and J genes are TRBV20-1 and TRBJ2-1; 8 nucleotides align to TRBD2. The ends lost 6 bases at V and 6 bases at J; junction bases unmatched: 13. The CDR3 runs to 15 residues. CDR1 and CDR2 (germline): DFQATT, SNEGSKA (reference sequence). As DNA, the CDR3 is TGCAGTGCCCAGAAGGTTGCGGGAGGAGGCAATGAGCAGTTCTTC. Translation gives CSAQKVAGGGNEQFF.

V usage is TRBV20-1 and J usage is TRBJ2-7, with 7 bases fitting TRBD2. V dropped 2 bases and J dropped 2; count of bases not matched to a gene: 9. Germline CDR1 reads DFQATT; CDR2 reads SNEGSKA (reference sequence). The CDR3 is made up of 15 amino acids. CDR3 in amino acids: CSARSRGKPTYEQYF. The CDR3 DNA follows: TGCAGTGCTAGATCGCGGGGGAAGCCGACCTACGAGCAGTACTTC.

This clonotype was seen only a few times. The V gene is TRBV15, the J gene TRBJ2-3; 8 positions match TRBD2. CDR1 is LNHNV, CDR2 YYDKDF, per germline (reference sequence). V dropped 6 bases and J dropped 6; count of bases not matched to a gene: 8. The CDR3 extends over 14 amino acids. CDR3 region: CATRAQLAADTQYF. CDR3 nucleotides: TGTGCCACCAGGGCGCAACTAGCGGCGGATACGCAGTATTTT.